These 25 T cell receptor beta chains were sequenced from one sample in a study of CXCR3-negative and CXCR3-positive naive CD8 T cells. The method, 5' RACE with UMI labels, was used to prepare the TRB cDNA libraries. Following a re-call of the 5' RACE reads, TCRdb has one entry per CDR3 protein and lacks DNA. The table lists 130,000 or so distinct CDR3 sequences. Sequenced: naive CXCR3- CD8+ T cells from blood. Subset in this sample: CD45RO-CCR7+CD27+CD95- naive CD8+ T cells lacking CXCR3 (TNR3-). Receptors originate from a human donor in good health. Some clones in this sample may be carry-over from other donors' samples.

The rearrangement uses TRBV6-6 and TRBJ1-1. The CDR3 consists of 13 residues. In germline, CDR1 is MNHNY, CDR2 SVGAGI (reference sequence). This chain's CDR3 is CASSYDPNTEAFF.

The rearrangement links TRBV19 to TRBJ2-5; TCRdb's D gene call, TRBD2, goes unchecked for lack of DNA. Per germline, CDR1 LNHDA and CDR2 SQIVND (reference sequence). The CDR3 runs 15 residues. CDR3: CASSIRTSGTETQYF.

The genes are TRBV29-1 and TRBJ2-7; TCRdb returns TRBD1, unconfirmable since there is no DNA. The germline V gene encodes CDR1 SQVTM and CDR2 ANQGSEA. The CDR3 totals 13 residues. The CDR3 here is CSVEDQPGYEQYF.

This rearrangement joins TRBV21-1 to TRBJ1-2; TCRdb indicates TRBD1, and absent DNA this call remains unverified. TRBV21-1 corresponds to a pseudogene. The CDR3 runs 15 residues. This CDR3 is CASSEGVEGNYGYTF.

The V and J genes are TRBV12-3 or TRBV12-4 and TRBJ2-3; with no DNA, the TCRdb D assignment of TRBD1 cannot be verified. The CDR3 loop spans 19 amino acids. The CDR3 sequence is CASSLYSVGRGPRTDTQYF.

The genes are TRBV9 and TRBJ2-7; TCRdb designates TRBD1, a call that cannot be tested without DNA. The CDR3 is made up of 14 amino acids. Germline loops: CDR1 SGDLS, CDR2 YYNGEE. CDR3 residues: CASAAGTGFYEQYF.

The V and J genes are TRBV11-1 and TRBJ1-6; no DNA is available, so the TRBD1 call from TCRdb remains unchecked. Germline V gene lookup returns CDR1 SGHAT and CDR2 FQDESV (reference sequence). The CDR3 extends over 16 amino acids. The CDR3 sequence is CASSSLDVSYNSPLHF.

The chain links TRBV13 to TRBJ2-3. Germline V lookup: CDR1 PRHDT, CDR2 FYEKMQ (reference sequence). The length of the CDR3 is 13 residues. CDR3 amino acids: CASGTDLSDTQYF. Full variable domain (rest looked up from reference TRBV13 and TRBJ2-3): AAGVIQSPRHLIKEKRETATLKCYPIPRHDTVYWYQQGPGQDPQFLISFYEKMQSDKGSIPDRFSAQQFSDYHSELNMSSLELGDSALYFCASGTDLSDTQYFGPGTRLTVL.

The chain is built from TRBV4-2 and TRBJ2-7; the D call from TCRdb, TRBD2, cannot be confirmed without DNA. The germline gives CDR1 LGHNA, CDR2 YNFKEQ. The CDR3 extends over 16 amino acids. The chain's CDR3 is CASSQSHGTRAYEQYF.

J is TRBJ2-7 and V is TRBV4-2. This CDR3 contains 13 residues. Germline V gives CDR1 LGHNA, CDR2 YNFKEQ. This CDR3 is CASSQDAFYEQYF.

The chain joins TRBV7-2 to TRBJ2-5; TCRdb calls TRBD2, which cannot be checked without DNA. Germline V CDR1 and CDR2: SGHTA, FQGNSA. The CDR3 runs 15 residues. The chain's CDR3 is CASSPLSGGRETQYF.

The CDR3 region is CASSRPTSGGLGEQFF. This rearrangement joins TRBV18 to TRBJ2-1; the D gene TCRdb calls, TRBD2, cannot be checked with no DNA. The CDR3 runs 16 residues. Germline values: CDR1 KGHSH, CDR2 LQKENI.

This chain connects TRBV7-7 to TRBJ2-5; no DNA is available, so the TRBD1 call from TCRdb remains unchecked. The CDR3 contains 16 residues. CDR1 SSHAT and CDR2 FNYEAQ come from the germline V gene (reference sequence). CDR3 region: CASSPLRQGYVETQYF.

CDR3 protein: CSVVLGSNEQFF. This chain connects TRBV29-1 to TRBJ2-1. The CDR3 consists of 12 residues. Germline-derived CDR1 and CDR2 are SQVTM and ANQGSEA.

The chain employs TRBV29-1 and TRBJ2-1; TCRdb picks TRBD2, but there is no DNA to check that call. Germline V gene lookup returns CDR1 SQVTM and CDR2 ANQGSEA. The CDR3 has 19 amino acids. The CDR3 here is CSVEGGLAGPDRFYNEQFF.

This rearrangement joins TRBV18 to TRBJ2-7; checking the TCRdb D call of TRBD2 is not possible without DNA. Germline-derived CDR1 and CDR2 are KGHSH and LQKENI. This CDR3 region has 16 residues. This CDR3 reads CASSPKTSGSPHEQYF.

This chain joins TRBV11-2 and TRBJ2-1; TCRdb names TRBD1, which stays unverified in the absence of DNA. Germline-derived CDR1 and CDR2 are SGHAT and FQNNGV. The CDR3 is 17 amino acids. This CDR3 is CASSLVKPGQSNNEQFF.

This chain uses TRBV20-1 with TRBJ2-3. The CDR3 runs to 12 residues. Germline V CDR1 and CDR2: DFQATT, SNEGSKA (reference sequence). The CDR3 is CSAREYTDTQYF.

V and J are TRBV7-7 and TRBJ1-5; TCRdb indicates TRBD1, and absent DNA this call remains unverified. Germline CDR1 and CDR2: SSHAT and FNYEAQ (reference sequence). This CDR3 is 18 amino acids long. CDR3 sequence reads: CASSPPGQGACSNQPQHF.

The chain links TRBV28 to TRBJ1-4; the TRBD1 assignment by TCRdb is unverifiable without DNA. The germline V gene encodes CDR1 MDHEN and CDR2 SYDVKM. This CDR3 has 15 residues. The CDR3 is CASTPPSPTNEKLFF.

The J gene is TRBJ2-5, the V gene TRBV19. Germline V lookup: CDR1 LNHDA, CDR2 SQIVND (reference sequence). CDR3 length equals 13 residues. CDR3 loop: CASSGRTQETQYF.

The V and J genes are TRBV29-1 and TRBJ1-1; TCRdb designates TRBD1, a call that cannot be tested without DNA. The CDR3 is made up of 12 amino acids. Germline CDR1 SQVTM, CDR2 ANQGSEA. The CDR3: CSVGQPNTEAFF.

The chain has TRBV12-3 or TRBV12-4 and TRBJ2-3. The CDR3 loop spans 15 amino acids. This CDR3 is CASSRKDGYTDTQYF.

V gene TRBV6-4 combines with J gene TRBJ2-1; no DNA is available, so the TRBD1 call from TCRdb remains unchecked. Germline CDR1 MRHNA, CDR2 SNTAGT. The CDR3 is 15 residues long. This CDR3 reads CASSDSVGTYNEQFF.

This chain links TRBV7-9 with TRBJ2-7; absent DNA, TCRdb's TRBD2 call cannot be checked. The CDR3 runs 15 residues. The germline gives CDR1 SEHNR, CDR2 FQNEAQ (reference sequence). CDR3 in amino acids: CASSKTSGISYEQYF.